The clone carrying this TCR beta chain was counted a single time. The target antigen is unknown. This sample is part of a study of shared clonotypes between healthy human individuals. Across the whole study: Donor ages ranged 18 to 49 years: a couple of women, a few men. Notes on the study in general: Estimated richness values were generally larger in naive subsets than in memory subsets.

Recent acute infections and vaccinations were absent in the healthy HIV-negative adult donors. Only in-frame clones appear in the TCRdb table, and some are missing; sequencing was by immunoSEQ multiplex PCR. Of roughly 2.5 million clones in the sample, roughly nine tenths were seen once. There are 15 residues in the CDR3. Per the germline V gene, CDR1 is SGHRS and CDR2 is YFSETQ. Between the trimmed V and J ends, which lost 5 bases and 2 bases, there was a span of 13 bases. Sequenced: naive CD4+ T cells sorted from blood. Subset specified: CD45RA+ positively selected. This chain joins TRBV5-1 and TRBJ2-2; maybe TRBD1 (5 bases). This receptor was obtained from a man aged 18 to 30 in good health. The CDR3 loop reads CASRDGHINTGELFF. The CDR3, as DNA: TGCGCCAGCAGAGATGGACACATAAACACCGGGGAGCTGTTTTTT.